These 4 T cell receptor beta chains were all obtained from the same sample, sequenced in a study of shared clonotypes between healthy human individuals. Sequencing used immunoSEQ multiplex PCR; TCRdb keeps in-frame clones, though not all of them. The repertoire holds around 500,000 clones, 65% to 85% seen once, with 12% in the top ten. Sequenced material: PBMCs. The receptors derive from a middle-aged woman in good health. Some clones in this sample may be carry-over from other donors' samples.

This clone came up once. The rearrangement uses TRBV28 and TRBJ2-3; 14 bases are a match to TRBD2. V shed 7 bases and J 4 bases; nucleotides not matched to a gene: 7. The CDR3 totals 16 residues. Germline V gives CDR1 MDHEN, CDR2 SYDVKM. Here the CDR3 DNA reads TGTGCCAGCACTTTGACTAGCGGGAGGGTGGCAGATACGCAGTATTTT. Its protein product is CASTLTSGRVADTQYF.

This chain uses TRBV4-3 with TRBJ1-4; D not certain. The CDR3 spans 16 residues. Germline V CDR1 and CDR2: LGHNA, YSLEER. The ends were cut back, 1 base at V and 5 bases at J, with 14 bases in the middle. CDR3 DNA: TGCGCCAGCAGCCAAGCGGGCAACAAGGCCAATGAAAAACTGTTTTTT. Amino acids: CASSQAGNKANEKLFF.

A word on this clone: A read error likely explains this, since a far larger clone differs by one base. Other DNA sequences in the same sample also yield this CDR3. This chain uses TRBV6-6 with TRBJ1-2, with D unclear. This CDR3 spans 13 amino acids. Germline assignment: CDR1 MNHNY and CDR2 SVGAGI (reference sequence). The CDR3 reads CASSPSPNYGYTF. The CDR3 DNA sequence: TGTGCCAGCAGTCCCTCACCCAACTACGGCTACACCTTC.

A remark on this clone: One end of the junction is discordant with germline, which a read error may explain. The chain joins TRBV10-3 to TRBJ1-2; weak D call: TRBD1 (5 bases). CDR3 length equals 14 residues. Per germline, CDR1 ENHRY and CDR2 SYGVKD. Written as DNA, the CDR3 is TGCGCCATCAGTGAGTCGCAGGGATCGTTCGGCTACACCTTC. It translates to CAISESQGSFGYTF.